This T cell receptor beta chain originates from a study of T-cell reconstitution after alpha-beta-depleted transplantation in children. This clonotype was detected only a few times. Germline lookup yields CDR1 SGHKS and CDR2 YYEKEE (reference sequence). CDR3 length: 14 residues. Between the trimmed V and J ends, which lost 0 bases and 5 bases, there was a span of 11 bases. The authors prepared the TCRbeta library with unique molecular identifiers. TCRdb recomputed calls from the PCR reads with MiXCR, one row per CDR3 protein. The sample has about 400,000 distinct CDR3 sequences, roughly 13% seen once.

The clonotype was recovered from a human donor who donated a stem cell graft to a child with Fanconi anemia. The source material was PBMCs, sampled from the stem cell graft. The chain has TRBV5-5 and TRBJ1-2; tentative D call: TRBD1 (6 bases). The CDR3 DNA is TGTGCCAGCAGCTTGGGGGGGCTGCCGTATGGCTACACCTTC. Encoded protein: CASSLGGLPYGYTF.